Presented here are 6 T cell receptor beta chains from one specimen sequenced in a study of cytomegalovirus exposure and HLA in healthy donors. Only in-frame clones appear in the TCRdb table, and some are missing; sequencing was by immunoSEQ multiplex PCR. The sample holds some 190,000 clones; approximately 86% are singletons and the top ten take around 7.2%. Source material: PBMCs. The receptors originated from a man aged 30 to 45 in good health and CMV-seropositive.

This rearrangement joins TRBV27 to TRBJ2-7; TRBD1 matches 9 bases. Germline lookup yields CDR1 MNHEY and CDR2 SMNVEV (reference sequence). The V segment lost 6 bases and the J segment 3 bases; nucleotides outside the gene matches: 6. CDR3 size: 14 residues. CDR3 region: CASRGGTGHYEQYF. The CDR3 DNA sequence: TGTGCCAGCAGGGGGGGGACAGGGCACTACGAGCAGTACTTC.

The chain has TRBV29-1 and TRBJ2-7; D gene ambiguous. CDR3 length: 12 amino acids. V was trimmed by 4 bases and J by 2 bases, leaving 9 bases between them. Germline CDR1 reads SQVTM; CDR2 reads ANQGSEA. The CDR3 DNA reads TGCAGCGTTGGGGTCGAAACCTACGAGCAGTACTTC. Amino acid sequence: CSVGVETYEQYF.

V gene TRBV7-2 combines with J gene TRBJ1-2, with D perhaps matching TRBD1 (5 bases). The germline CDR1 and CDR2 sequences are SGHTA and FQGNSA. The V gene lost 2 bases and the J gene lost 2 bases, with 12 bases spanning the gap. This CDR3 spans 15 amino acids. The CDR3 region is CASSLRPGVNYGYTF. CDR3 sequence (DNA): TGTGCCAGCAGCTTAAGGCCGGGGGTAAACTATGGCTACACCTTC.

The gene calls are TRBV5-4 and TRBJ2-3, with 12 bases that match TRBD2. CDR3 size: 17 residues. The germline gives CDR1 SGHNT, CDR2 YYREEE (reference sequence). With 4 bases clipped from V and 4 bases from J, the junction kept 10 bases outside the gene matches. The CDR3 DNA is TGTGCCAGCAGCCGCCCCCTAGCGGGGGGGGGAGCAGATACGCAGTATTTT. It codes for CASSRPLAGGGADTQYF.

V gene TRBV25-1 combines with J gene TRBJ2-1, with a possible D match to TRBD1 (6 bases). V gave up 11 bases and J gave up 6 bases, with 17 bases separating them. The germline CDR1 and CDR2 sequences are MGHDK and SYGVNS. The CDR3 length is 13 residues. As DNA, the CDR3 is TGTGCCGGGGCGGTTCTCAGGGGCAATGAGCAGTTCTTC. Protein product: CAGAVLRGNEQFF. Complete variable domain (other parts from reference TRBV25-1 and TRBJ2-1): EADIYQTPRYLVIGTGKKITLECSQTMGHDKMYWYQQDPGMELHLIHYSYGVNSTEKGDLSSESTVSRIRTEHFPLTLESARPSHTSQYLCAGAVLRGNEQFFGPGTRLTVL.

The V and J genes are TRBV14 and TRBJ1-2, with D maybe TRBD1 (6 bases). V was cut by 0 bases and J by 0 bases, with 14 bases left in between. The CDR3 has 17 residues. In germline, CDR1 is SGHDN, CDR2 FVKESK. CDR3 sequence: CASSQDHRTATNYGYTF. CDR3 nucleotide sequence: TGTGCCAGCAGCCAAGATCATAGGACAGCCACTAACTATGGCTACACCTTC.